This T cell receptor beta chain is from a study of T cells in Graves' hyperthyroidism and ophthalmopathy. Whole-study findings and limits: In simple terms, a model built on 13 V-J features told ophthalmopathy apart from stable hyperthyroidism.

Newly diagnosed hyperthyroidism, duration under 2 months, in patients aged 18 to 65. Any patient presenting with uncontrolled infection, other autoimmune disease, pregnancy or lactation was left out. There were TCR beta CDR3 regions amplified from RNA transcripts. RT-PCR in the first round (using the HTBI primer set) targeted the TCR CDR3. TCRdb re-derived calls from the multiplex PCR reads in MiXCR, one entry per CDR3 protein. The sample contains around 520,000 distinct CDR3 sequences, around an eighth of which appear only once. Trimming cost V 0 bases and J 2 bases, with 11 bases left between them. The CDR3 extends over 16 amino acids. Germline CDR1 is MNHEY and CDR2 is SVGAGI. This clonotype was picked up many times. Its antigen is not known.

The clonotype originates from a woman aged 18-30 years with Graves' hyperthyroidism. This rearrangement joins TRBV6-5 to TRBJ1-3; D remains unclear. Specimen: blood. CDR3 sequence (DNA): TGTGCCAGCAGTTACTCGCCCCAAGGACCTGGAAACACCATATATTTT. This translates into CASSYSPQGPGNTIYF.